Below, one T cell receptor beta chain is given with its context. Germline CDR1 reads DFQATT; CDR2 reads SNEGSKA (reference sequence). V gave up 3 bases and J gave up 7 bases, with 7 bases separating them. The CDR3 totals 11 residues. The data derive from a study of blood T cell repertoires in COVID-19. About the study: Both acute and convalescent COVID-19 samples were obtained from the United States, Italy and Spain.

The age range of participants was 18 to 89 years, with residence in fewer than 25 US areas. Participants were placed into cohorts based on the clinical history they reported. Each recovered donor of Cohort 3 presented with two negative PCRs, clearance, or symptom resolution. TCRdb keeps only in-frame clones here, not all; method: immunoSEQ multiplex PCR. The sample lists some 260,000 clones, around nine tenths occurring once. The chain couples TRBV20-1 to TRBJ2-1; no clear D gene. Specimen: PBMCs or T cells enriched from blood (not recorded which). This clonotype originated in a woman aged 18-35 years who had recovered from COVID-19. The CDR3 DNA follows: TGCAGTGCTAGTTCAGGTAATGAGCAGTTCTTC. This codes for CSASSGNEQFF.